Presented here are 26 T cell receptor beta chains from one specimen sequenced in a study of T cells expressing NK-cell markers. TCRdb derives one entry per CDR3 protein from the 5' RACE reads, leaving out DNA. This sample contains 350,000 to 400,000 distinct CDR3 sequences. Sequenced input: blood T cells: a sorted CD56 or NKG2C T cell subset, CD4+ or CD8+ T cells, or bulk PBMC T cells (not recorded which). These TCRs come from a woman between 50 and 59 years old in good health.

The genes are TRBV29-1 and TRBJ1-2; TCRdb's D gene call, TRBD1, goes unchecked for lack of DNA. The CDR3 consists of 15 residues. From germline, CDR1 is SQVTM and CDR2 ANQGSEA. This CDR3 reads CSVAKVGTVNYGYTF.

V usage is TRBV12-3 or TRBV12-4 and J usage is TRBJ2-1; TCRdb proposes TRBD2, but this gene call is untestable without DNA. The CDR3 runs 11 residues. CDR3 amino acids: CASTEGRVEFF.

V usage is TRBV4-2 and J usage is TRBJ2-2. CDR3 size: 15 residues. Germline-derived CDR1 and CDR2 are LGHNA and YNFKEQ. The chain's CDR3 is CASSLGQLSAGELFF.

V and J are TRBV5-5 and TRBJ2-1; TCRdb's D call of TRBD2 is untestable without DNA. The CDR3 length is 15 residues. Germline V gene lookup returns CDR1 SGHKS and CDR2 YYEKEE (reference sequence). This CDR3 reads CASSFPSGHYNEQFF. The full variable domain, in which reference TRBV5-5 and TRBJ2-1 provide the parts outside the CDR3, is DAGVTQSPTHLIKTRGQQVTLRCSPISGHKSVSWYQQVLGQGPQFIFQYYEKEERGRGNFPDRFSARQFPNYSSELNVNALLLGDSALYLCASSFPSGHYNEQFFGPGTRLTVL.

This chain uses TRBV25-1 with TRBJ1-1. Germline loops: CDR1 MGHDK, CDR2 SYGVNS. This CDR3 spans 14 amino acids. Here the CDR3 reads CASSIGWGNTEAFF.

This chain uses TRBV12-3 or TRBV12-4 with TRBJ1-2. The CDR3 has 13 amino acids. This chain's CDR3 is CASSLTRNYGYTF.

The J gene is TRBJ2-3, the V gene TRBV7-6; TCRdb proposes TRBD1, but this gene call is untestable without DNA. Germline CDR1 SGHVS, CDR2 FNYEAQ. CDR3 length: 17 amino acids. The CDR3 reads CASSLWLPQGWTDTQYF. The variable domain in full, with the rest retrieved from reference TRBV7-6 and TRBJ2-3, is GAGVSQSPRYKVTKRGQDVALRCDPISGHVSLYWYRQALGQGPEFLTYFNYEAQQDKSGLPNDRFSAERPEGSISTLTIQRTEQRDSAMYRCASSLWLPQGWTDTQYFGPGTRLTVL.

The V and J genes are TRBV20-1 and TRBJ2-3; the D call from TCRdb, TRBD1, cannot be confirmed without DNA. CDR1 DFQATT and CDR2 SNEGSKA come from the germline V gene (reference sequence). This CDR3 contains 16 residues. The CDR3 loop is CSASPPQGADADTQYF.

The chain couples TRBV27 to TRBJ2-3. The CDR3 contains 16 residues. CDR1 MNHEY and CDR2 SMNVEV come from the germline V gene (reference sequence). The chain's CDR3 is CASSLGVALSTDTQYF.

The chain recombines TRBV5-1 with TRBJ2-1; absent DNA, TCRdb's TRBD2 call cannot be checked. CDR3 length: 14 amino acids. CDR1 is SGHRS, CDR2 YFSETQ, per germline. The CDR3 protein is CASSLVEGGNEQFF.

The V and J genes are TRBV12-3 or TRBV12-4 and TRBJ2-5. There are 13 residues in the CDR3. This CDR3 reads CASSLGFGETQYF.

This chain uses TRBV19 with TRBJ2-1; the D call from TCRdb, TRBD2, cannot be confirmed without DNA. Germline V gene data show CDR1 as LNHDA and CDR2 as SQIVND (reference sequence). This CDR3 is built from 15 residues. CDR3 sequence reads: CASSTGLPGGNEQFF.

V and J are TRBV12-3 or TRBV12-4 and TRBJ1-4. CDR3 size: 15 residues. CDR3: CASSPTPATNEKLFF.

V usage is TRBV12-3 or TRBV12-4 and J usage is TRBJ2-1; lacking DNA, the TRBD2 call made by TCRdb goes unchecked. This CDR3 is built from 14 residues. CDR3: CASSSVAGASEQFF.

Here the CDR3 reads CSASGGGEQFF. The rearrangement uses TRBV20-1 and TRBJ2-1; there is no DNA to check the TCRdb D call of TRBD2. CDR3 length: 11 amino acids. Germline lookup yields CDR1 DFQATT and CDR2 SNEGSKA (reference sequence).

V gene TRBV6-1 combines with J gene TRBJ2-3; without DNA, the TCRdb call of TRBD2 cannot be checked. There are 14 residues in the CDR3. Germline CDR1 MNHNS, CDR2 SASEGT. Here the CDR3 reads CASRGGEGTDTQYF.

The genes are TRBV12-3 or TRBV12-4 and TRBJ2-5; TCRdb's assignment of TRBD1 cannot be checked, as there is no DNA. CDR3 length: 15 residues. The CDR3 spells CASRETGTSKETQYF.

The CDR3 loop reads CASSQGWTPTDTQYF. V gene TRBV14 combines with J gene TRBJ2-3. CDR1 and CDR2 from the germline V gene are SGHDN and FVKESK. The CDR3 runs to 15 residues. Variable domain in full (rest from reference TRBV14 and TRBJ2-3): EAGVTQFPSHSVIEKGQTVTLRCDPISGHDNLYWYRRVMGKEIKFLLHFVKESKQDESGMPNNRFLAERTGGTYSTLKVQPAELEDSGVYFCASSQGWTPTDTQYFGPGTRLTVL.

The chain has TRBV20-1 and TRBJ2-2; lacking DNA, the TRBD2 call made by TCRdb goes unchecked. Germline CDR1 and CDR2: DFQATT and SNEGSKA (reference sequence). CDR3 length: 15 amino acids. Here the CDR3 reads CSASRTSGSGGELFF.

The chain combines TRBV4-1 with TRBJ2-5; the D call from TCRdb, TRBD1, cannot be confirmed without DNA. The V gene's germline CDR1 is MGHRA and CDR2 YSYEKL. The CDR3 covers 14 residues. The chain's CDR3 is CASSQGPGGETQYF.

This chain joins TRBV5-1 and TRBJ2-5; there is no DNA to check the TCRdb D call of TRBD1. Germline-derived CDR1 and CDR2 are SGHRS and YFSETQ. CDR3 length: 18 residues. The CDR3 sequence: CASSGWTGFRRDQETQYF. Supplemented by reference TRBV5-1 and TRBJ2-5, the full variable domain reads KAGVTQTPRYLIKTRGQQVTLSCSPISGHRSVSWYQQTPGQGLQFLFEYFSETQRNKGNFPGRFSGRQFSNSRSEMNVSTLELGDSALYLCASSGWTGFRRDQETQYFGPGTRLLVL.

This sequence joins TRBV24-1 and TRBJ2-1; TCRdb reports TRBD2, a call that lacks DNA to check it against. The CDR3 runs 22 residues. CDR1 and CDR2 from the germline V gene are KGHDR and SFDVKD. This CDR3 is CATSDLVSGSTINPIYADEQFF.

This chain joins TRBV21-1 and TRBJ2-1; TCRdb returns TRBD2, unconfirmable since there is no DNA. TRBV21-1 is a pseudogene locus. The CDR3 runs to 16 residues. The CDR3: CASTEGLPRRRDEQFF.

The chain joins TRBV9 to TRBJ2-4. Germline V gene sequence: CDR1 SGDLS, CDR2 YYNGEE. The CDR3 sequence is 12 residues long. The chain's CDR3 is CASSSVKNIQYF.

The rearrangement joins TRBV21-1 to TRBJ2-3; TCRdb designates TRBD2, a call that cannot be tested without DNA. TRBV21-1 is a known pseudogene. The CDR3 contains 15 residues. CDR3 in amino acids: CASNTAAWSTDTQYF.

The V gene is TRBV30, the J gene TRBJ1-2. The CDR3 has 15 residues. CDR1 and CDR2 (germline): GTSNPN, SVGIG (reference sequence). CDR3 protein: CAWSVAGLANYGYTF.